A single sample is the source of the 28 T cell receptor beta chains below, sequenced in a study of T cell responses to AZD1222 COVID-19 vaccine. Assay used: immunoSEQ multiplex PCR; TCRdb lists only in-frame clones, some missing. Among about 110,000 clones, around 93% were seen once, and the ten largest hold under 10%. This sample comprised peripheral blood, obtained on day 0 of AZD1222 vaccination. The receptor set was obtained from an adult in good health.

In its sample, this clone was seen once. The chain joins TRBV5-6 to TRBJ1-1, with 8 bases fitting TRBD1. J lost 0 bases, V lost 4 bases, and 5 bases had no gene match. The germline CDR1 and CDR2 sequences are SGHDT and YYEEEE. The CDR3 is 15 residues long. The CDR3 region is CASSLGQGLNTEAFF. CDR3 coding DNA: TGTGCCAGCAGCCTCGGACAGGGCCTGAACACTGAAGCTTTCTTT.

The V call is TRBV9, the J call TRBJ1-1, with 12 bases matching TRBD1. After removal of 4 bases from V and 4 bases from J, the junction contained 8 bases not matched to a gene. CDR1 is SGDLS, CDR2 YYNGEE, per germline. The CDR3 sequence is 16 residues long. The CDR3 nucleotides are TGTGCCAGCAGCCCCGGGACAGGGGGCGATTTCACTGAAGCTTTCTTT. Encoded protein: CASSPGTGGDFTEAFF.

V gene TRBV7-9 combines with J gene TRBJ2-1; the match to TRBD1 covers 7 bases. The CDR3 is 18 amino acids. V was pared by 5 bases and J by 3 bases, with 16 bases of the junction left unmatched. Germline-derived CDR1 and CDR2 are SEHNR and FQNEAQ (reference sequence). CDR3: CASSPMVDSGTDYNEQFF. Written as DNA, the CDR3 is TGTGCCAGCAGCCCTATGGTGGATAGTGGGACAGACTACAATGAGCAGTTCTTC.

The rearrangement uses TRBV5-4 and TRBJ1-4; D call uncertain. V was clipped by 1 base and J by 3 bases, with 10 bases between them. The CDR3 spans 15 residues. Germline CDR1 reads SGHNT; CDR2 reads YYREEE (reference sequence). In nucleotides, the CDR3 is TGTGCCAGCAGCTTGATGGGAGGTGCTAATGAAAAACTGTTTTTT. Protein: CASSLMGGANEKLFF.

Comments on this clone: The junction departs from the called germline gene at one end, perhaps through a read error. The gene calls are TRBV28 and TRBJ1-5; a weak D match, TRBD1 (5 bases). CDR3 length: 12 residues. CDR1 MDHEN and CDR2 SYDVKM come from the germline V gene. In nucleotides, the CDR3 is TGTGCCAGCACTTTAGGGGACCAGCCCCAGCATTTT. This sequence encodes CASTLGDQPQHF.

The rearrangement uses TRBV27 and TRBJ2-1; D unclear. This CDR3 is built from 15 residues. V lost 3 bases and J lost 2, with 11 bases in between. Germline V gene data show CDR1 as MNHEY and CDR2 as SMNVEV (reference sequence). The CDR3 spells CASSLSWGTYNEQFF. The CDR3 DNA sequence: TGTGCCAGCAGTTTGTCGTGGGGTACCTACAATGAGCAGTTCTTC.

The V call is TRBV7-9, the J call TRBJ2-7, with D unresolved. Looked up from germline, CDR1 is SEHNR and CDR2 is FQNEAQ (reference sequence). The CDR3 spans 12 residues. V was trimmed by 3 bases and J by 4 bases, leaving 7 bases between them. As DNA, the CDR3 is TGTGCCAGCAGCTTCACAGTTTACGAGCAGTACTTC. Its translation is CASSFTVYEQYF.

The chain is built from TRBV6-5 and TRBJ1-5, with D uncertain. The germline V and J ends were trimmed by 7 bases and 0 bases, with 13 bases remaining between them. From germline, CDR1 is MNHEY and CDR2 SVGAGI. CDR3 length: 15 amino acids. The CDR3 is CASTRADFSNQPQHF. CDR3 nucleotide sequence: TGTGCCAGCACCCGAGCGGACTTTAGCAATCAGCCCCAGCATTTT.

The chain is built from TRBV5-1 and TRBJ1-4; 8 bases match TRBD1. CDR1 and CDR2 (germline): SGHRS, YFSETQ. V gave up 4 bases and J gave up 8 bases; unmatched junction bases: 7. This CDR3 is built from 14 residues. The CDR3 DNA reads TGCGCCAGCAGCCTTGGACAGGGACCCGAAAAACTGTTTTTT. This gives the protein CASSLGQGPEKLFF.

This rearrangement joins TRBV18 to TRBJ2-5; no clear D gene. The length of the CDR3 is 13 residues. Germline CDR1 KGHSH, CDR2 LQKENI. V lost 5 bases and J 1 base, leaving 8 bases between the germline ends. The CDR3 loop reads CASSSYLQETQYF. The CDR3 region has the DNA TGTGCCAGCTCATCCTACCTCCAAGAGACCCAGTACTTC.

J is TRBJ1-5 and V is TRBV28; D call uncertain. The germline gives CDR1 MDHEN, CDR2 SYDVKM. The CDR3 has 14 residues. V shed 1 base and J shed 6 bases, with 10 bases lying between them. As DNA, the CDR3 is TGTGCCAGCAGTTTATCCCAGGTTGGTCAGCCCCAGCATTTT. Translated, it gives CASSLSQVGQPQHF.

The chain combines TRBV28 with TRBJ2-3, with D possibly matching TRBD2 (5 bases). The CDR3 is 15 amino acids. V lost 7 bases and J 0 bases, leaving 14 bases between the germline ends. Germline-derived CDR1 and CDR2 are MDHEN and SYDVKM. The CDR3 reads CASTDRGASTDTQYF. The CDR3 DNA reads as TGTGCCAGCACCGACCGGGGTGCGAGCACAGATACGCAGTATTTT.

The rearrangement uses TRBV29-1 and TRBJ2-1, with 9 bases that match TRBD1. V was clipped by 5 bases and J by 0 bases; unmatched bases: 5. The CDR3 runs 15 residues. Germline V CDR1 and CDR2: SQVTM, ANQGSEA. CDR3 residues: CSVTTGGNSYNEQFF. CDR3 coding DNA: TGCAGCGTTACGACAGGGGGAAACTCCTACAATGAGCAGTTCTTC.

This chain's CDR3 is CASSLRQIVGELFF. In DNA, the CDR3 is TGTGCCAGCAGCTTGAGACAGATCGTGGGGGAGCTGTTTTTT. This chain links TRBV5-6 with TRBJ2-2, with a weak D call TRBD1 (5 bases). Trimming stripped 1 base from V and 8 bases from J, with 12 bases between. The CDR3 has 14 amino acids. Germline V lookup: CDR1 SGHDT, CDR2 YYEEEE.

DNA for the CDR3: TGCAGCATTGGAGGACTCATGAACACTGAAGCTTTCTTT. This gives the protein CSIGGLMNTEAFF. This chain connects TRBV29-1 to TRBJ1-1, with no clear D. The V end was cut by 8 bases, the J end by 0 bases, with 13 bases between. In germline, CDR1 is SQVTM, CDR2 ANQGSEA. The CDR3 is made up of 13 amino acids.

The genes are TRBV5-1 and TRBJ2-3; 9 bases map to TRBD2. V lost 0 bases to trimming and J lost 0 bases; unmatched junction nucleotides: 5. The CDR3 sequence is 17 residues long. Germline-derived CDR1 and CDR2 are SGHRS and YFSETQ. CDR3 sequence reads: CASSLGASGTSTDTQYF. The CDR3 nucleotides read TGCGCCAGCAGCTTGGGAGCTAGCGGGACCAGCACAGATACGCAGTATTTT.

The gene calls are TRBV5-1 and TRBJ2-3, with 9 bases matching TRBD2. The CDR3 sequence is 15 residues long. CDR1 and CDR2 (germline): SGHRS, YFSETQ. The V gene end was trimmed by 4 bases and the J gene end by 1 base; junction bases not matched to a gene: 4. CDR3 sequence reads: CASSLRLAGTDTQYF. Written as DNA, the CDR3 is TGCGCCAGCAGCCTAAGACTAGCGGGCACAGATACGCAGTATTTT.

The rearrangement joins TRBV3-1 (or the pseudogene TRBV3-2) to TRBJ1-2; 8 bases agree with TRBD1. CDR3 length equals 15 residues. Germline CDR1 LGHDT, CDR2 YNNKEL (reference sequence). V dropped 3 bases and J dropped 4; count of bases not matched to a gene: 7. DNA for the CDR3: TGTGCCAGCAGCCAGGCCCAGGGGGCGCGCTATGGCTACACCTTC. As protein: CASSQAQGARYGYTF.

The rearrangement links TRBV5-5 to TRBJ1-6, with 12 bases matching TRBD1. This CDR3 has 17 residues. CDR1 and CDR2 (germline): SGHKS, YYEKEE (reference sequence). J gave up 14 bases and V 4 bases, and 16 bases lay outside the gene matches. The DNA of the CDR3 is TGTGCCAGCAGCACAACCCCGGGACAGGGGGCGCAAAAGGCCCTCCACTTT. This encodes CASSTTPGQGAQKALHF.

The chain employs TRBV11-3 and TRBJ2-7; 7 positions agree with TRBD2. This CDR3 comprises 13 residues. With V trimmed by 5 bases and J by 6 bases, 7 bases remained unmatched. Germline loops: CDR1 SGHNT, CDR2 YENEEA. The CDR3 here is CASSVRLAGEQYF. CDR3 bases: TGTGCCAGCAGCGTAAGACTAGCCGGCGAGCAGTACTTC.

The chain combines TRBV28 with TRBJ1-2, with TRBD1 matching 7 bases. The CDR3 covers 13 residues. V dropped 5 bases and J dropped 4; count of bases not matched to a gene: 4. In germline, CDR1 is MDHEN, CDR2 SYDVKM. CDR3 in amino acids: CASSHSGGYGYTF. In nucleotides, the CDR3 is TGTGCCAGCAGTCATTCAGGGGGCTATGGCTACACCTTC.

This clone was observed a handful of times. V gene TRBV9 combines with J gene TRBJ1-3; D call uncertain. Germline-derived CDR1 and CDR2 are SGDLS and YYNGEE. V gave up 0 bases and J gave up 13 bases, with 2 bases separating them. This CDR3 region has 9 residues. The CDR3 reads CASSVDIYF. CDR3 bases: TGTGCCAGCAGCGTAGATATATATTTT.

V and J are TRBV11-2 and TRBJ2-3, with D hard to call. The CDR3 has 17 residues. Looked up from germline, CDR1 is SGHAT and CDR2 is FQNNGV. V was clipped by 1 base and J by 1 base, with 15 bases between them. DNA for the CDR3: TGTGCCAGCAGCTTAGTAGGGAACCGTTATGGCACAGATACGCAGTATTTT. As protein: CASSLVGNRYGTDTQYF.

The rearrangement joins TRBV5-1 to TRBJ1-5; 7 nucleotides agree with TRBD1. Per germline, CDR1 SGHRS and CDR2 YFSETQ. CDR3 length equals 14 residues. After removal of 3 bases from V and 5 bases from J, the junction contained 5 bases not matched to a gene. CDR3 DNA: TGCGCCAGCAGCTCGGGACAGCCTGATCAGCCCCAGCATTTT. This encodes CASSSGQPDQPQHF.

The rearrangement uses TRBV19 and TRBJ1-1; TRBD1 agrees at 11 bases. V was pared by 5 bases and J by 8 bases, with 4 bases of the junction left unmatched. The CDR3 is 13 amino acids. CDR1 is LNHDA, CDR2 SQIVND, per germline (reference sequence). CDR3 protein: CASSPGQGAEAFF. The CDR3 nucleotides read TGTGCCAGTAGTCCAGGACAGGGGGCAGAAGCTTTCTTT.

This rearrangement joins TRBV6-5 to TRBJ1-5, with D possibly being TRBD1 (6 bases). The CDR3 consists of 14 residues. CDR1 is MNHEY and CDR2 is SVGAGI in the germline V gene. Trimming took 6 bases from V and 4 from J, leaving 13 bases between them. CDR3 DNA: TGTGCCAGCAGGGGTGCCGGACAGAATCAGCCCCAGCATTTT. It yields the protein CASRGAGQNQPQHF.

V and J are TRBV28 and TRBJ2-1, with unresolved D. V was clipped by 4 bases and J by 10 bases, with 14 bases between them. Germline-derived CDR1 and CDR2 are MDHEN and SYDVKM. The CDR3 runs 13 residues. The CDR3 nucleotides are TGTGCCAGCAGTTCTCCCCCCTTGATGGAGCAGTTCTTC. Translation gives CASSSPPLMEQFF.

The chain combines TRBV12-3 or TRBV12-4 with TRBJ2-7, with D uncertain. This CDR3 is 13 amino acids long. V shed 3 bases and J shed 1 base, with 7 bases lying between them. CDR3 coding DNA: TGTGCCAGCAGTTTCGAACGTTCCTACGAGCAGTACTTC. This sequence encodes CASSFERSYEQYF.